A single sample gave rise to the 14 T cell receptor beta chains below, sequenced in a study of T-cell memory formation after mild COVID-19. Each CDR3 protein gets one entry after TCRdb re-called the 5' RACE reads with MiXCR. The sample holds some 160,000 distinct CDR3 sequences, roughly 28% seen once. Sequencing was performed on PBMCs or a T cell subset sorted from them (not recorded which). Source of these receptors: an adult woman who had mild COVID-19 (a few samples of this study predate the infection). Cell type and time point are not known.

This clonotype was detected a few times. The chain carries TRBV5-1 and TRBJ2-1; D unclear. The germline V and J ends were trimmed by 1 base and 0 bases, with 2 bases remaining between them. Per the germline V gene, CDR1 is SGHRS and CDR2 is YFSETQ. The CDR3 length is 13 residues. CDR3 sequence (DNA): TGCGCCAGCAGCTTGTACTCCTACAATGAGCAGTTCTTC. This gives the protein CASSLYSYNEQFF.

The gene calls are TRBV7-8 and TRBJ2-6; 10 bases are shared with TRBD1. V trimming: 6 bases; J trimming: 4 bases; junction bases outside the gene matches: 6. The V gene's germline CDR1 is SGHVS and CDR2 FQNEAQ. There are 16 residues in the CDR3. Here the CDR3 reads CASRRQGAEGANVLTF. The CDR3 DNA reads TGTGCCAGCAGGAGACAGGGGGCGGAAGGGGCCAACGTCCTGACTTTC.

This clonotype has a single count. The rearrangement uses TRBV12-3 or TRBV12-4 and TRBJ2-1; 12 bases are shared with TRBD2. The ends lost 6 bases at V and 8 bases at J; junction bases unmatched: 17. There are 18 residues in the CDR3. CDR3 sequence reads: CASRGTGDRLAGVDEQFF. CDR3 DNA: TGTGCCAGCAGGGGGACAGGGGATAGACTAGCGGGAGTGGATGAGCAGTTCTTC.

The chain recombines TRBV10-3 with TRBJ2-5, with TRBD1 matching over 8 bases. The CDR3 loop spans 16 amino acids. Germline V gene sequence: CDR1 ENHRY, CDR2 SYGVKD. After removal of 0 bases from V and 4 bases from J, the junction contained 7 bases not matched to a gene. The CDR3 loop reads CAISESSGGRGETQYF. The CDR3 DNA follows: TGTGCCATCAGTGAGTCATCAGGGGGCCGTGGAGAGACCCAGTACTTC.

The chain carries TRBV7-9 and TRBJ2-7; TRBD2 matches at 9 bases. This CDR3 comprises 15 residues. V shed 6 bases and J 4 bases; nucleotides not matched to a gene: 10. The germline CDR1 and CDR2 sequences are SEHNR and FQNEAQ (reference sequence). CDR3 residues: CASSFRVAGVYEQYF. The CDR3 bases are TGTGCCAGCAGTTTCCGGGTAGCGGGAGTGTACGAGCAGTACTTC.

The chain carries TRBV12-3 or TRBV12-4 and TRBJ1-1; TRBD1 matches at 8 bases. CDR3 length equals 16 residues. Losses at the gene ends were 6 bases for V and 1 base for J; bases not matched to a gene: 10. Here the CDR3 DNA reads TGTGCCAGCAGCCCGTGGATCGGACAGGGGAACACTGAAGCTTTCTTT. Translation: CASSPWIGQGNTEAFF.

The V gene is TRBV7-6, the J gene TRBJ2-1; 8 bases fit TRBD2. CDR3 length: 14 residues. The germline gives CDR1 SGHVS, CDR2 FNYEAQ. The trim removed 6 bases at V and 12 bases at J, leaving 13 bases unmatched. CDR3 region: CASSRTAGGLGQFF. The DNA of the CDR3 is TGTGCCAGCAGTCGGACGGCGGGGGGCCTGGGGCAGTTCTTC.

J is TRBJ1-1 and V is TRBV9; TRBD1 might be the D (5 bases). Between the trimmed V and J ends, which lost 4 bases and 3 bases, there was a span of 13 bases. This CDR3 is built from 14 residues. The V gene's germline CDR1 is SGDLS and CDR2 YYNGEE. CDR3 protein: CASSSSVGDTEAFF. CDR3 bases: TGTGCCAGCAGCTCCAGCGTGGGGGACACTGAAGCTTTCTTT.

The V and J genes are TRBV25-1 and TRBJ2-5; 14 bases map to TRBD2. This CDR3 is 16 amino acids long. Trimming removed 7 bases from V and 5 bases from J; junction bases left unmatched: 9. Germline lookup yields CDR1 MGHDK and CDR2 SYGVNS. CDR3 in amino acids: CASNLGTSGGGETQYF. The DNA of the CDR3 is TGTGCCAGCAACCTAGGGACTAGCGGGGGAGGGGAGACCCAGTACTTC.

The chain links TRBV12-3 or TRBV12-4 to TRBJ2-3, with TRBD2 matching over 7 bases. With V trimmed by 6 bases and J by 4 bases, 19 bases remained unmatched. The CDR3 is 18 residues long. The CDR3 loop is CASSPVPPAGSTADTQYF. CDR3 sequence (DNA): TGTGCCAGCAGCCCCGTCCCCCCAGCGGGGAGTACCGCAGATACGCAGTATTTT.

The genes are TRBV3-1 and TRBJ1-5; 9 positions agree with TRBD1. V lost 3 bases and J lost 5; bases outside the gene matches: 8. This CDR3 region has 16 residues. Germline assignment: CDR1 LGHDT and CDR2 YNNKEL (reference sequence). CDR3 sequence: CASSQGTGKNDQPQHF. For the CDR3, the DNA is TGTGCCAGCAGCCAGGGGACAGGGAAAAATGATCAGCCCCAGCATTTT.

As regards this clonotype: One junction end does not reproduce the germline sequence, and a read error may be involved. V and J are TRBV5-1 and TRBJ1-1; possible D gene TRBD1, 6 bases. The germline CDR1 and CDR2 sequences are SGHRS and YFSETQ. The CDR3 is 13 amino acids. This chain's CDR3 is CASSPADGQRAFF. CDR3 nucleotides: TGTGCCAGCAGCCCGGCAGACGGACAGAGAGCTTTCTTT.

This clonotype was found a few times. The rearrangement links TRBV9 to TRBJ1-2; TRBD1 matches at 8 bases. The CDR3 is 14 amino acids. Looked up from germline, CDR1 is SGDLS and CDR2 is YYNGEE. V lost 3 bases and J lost 6; bases outside the gene matches: 7. CDR3: CASSAGTGIDGYTF. CDR3 coding DNA: TGTGCCAGCAGCGCGGGGACAGGCATAGATGGCTACACCTTC. The full variable domain, with the rest looked up from reference TRBV9 and TRBJ1-2, is DSGVTQTPKHLITATGQRVTLRCSPRSGDLSVYWYQQSLDQGLQFLIQYYNGEERAKGNILERFSAQQFPDLHSELNLSSLELGDSALYFCASSAGTGIDGYTFGSGTRLTVV.

The chain recombines TRBV6-2 or TRBV6-3 with TRBJ2-1; 14 bases line up with TRBD2. The germline gives CDR1 MNHEY, CDR2 SVGEGT. The CDR3 consists of 20 residues. V shed 2 bases, J shed 9 bases, and the junction held 18 bases outside the gene matches. This chain's CDR3 is CASSYPEGLAGVPLQFEQFF. As DNA, the CDR3 is TGTGCCAGCAGTTACCCCGAGGGACTAGCGGGAGTCCCCCTACAATTTGAGCAGTTCTTC.